The 15 T cell receptor beta chains below all came from one sample that was sequenced in a study of long-term antiretroviral therapy in people with HIV. It was version v3.0 of the immunoSEQ assay that was run at survey level. Data came from immunoSEQ multiplex PCR; TCRdb stores just in-frame clones and leaves some out. In the table there are about 30,000 clones, 95% of which are singletons. Source: unsorted PBMCs, taken 5.3 years after starting antiretroviral therapy. The receptors come from a man in his fifties with HIV.

Only one count was recorded for this clone. The rearrangement joins TRBV30 to TRBJ2-3, with unresolved D. Germline CDR1 reads GTSNPN; CDR2 reads SVGIG (reference sequence). V shed 4 bases and J shed 1 base, with 9 bases lying between them. The CDR3 covers 13 residues. CDR3: CAWTRRGTDTQYF. The DNA for the CDR3 is TGTGCCTGGACTAGAAGAGGCACAGATACGCAGTATTTT.

This clone was picked up a small number of times. CDR3 amino acids: CASQDDNEQFF. The CDR3 nucleotides read TGTGCCAGCCAGGACGACAATGAGCAGTTCTTC. This rearrangement joins TRBV28 to TRBJ2-1; D is undetermined. V was clipped by 8 bases and J by 5 bases, with 7 bases between them. This CDR3 has 11 amino acids. CDR1 is MDHEN and CDR2 is SYDVKM in the germline V gene.

The rearrangement links TRBV6-1 to TRBJ1-2; D remains unclear. V was shortened by 2 bases and J by 5 bases, with 12 bases between the two germline ends. The germline gives CDR1 MNHNS, CDR2 SASEGT. The CDR3 covers 14 residues. The CDR3 DNA follows: TGTGCCAGCAGTGAACTAGGCGGAAAGTATGGCTACACCTTC. Amino acid sequence: CASSELGGKYGYTF.

The chain couples TRBV10-2 to TRBJ1-3, with 9 bases fitting TRBD1. The CDR3 is 17 residues long. V lost 5 bases to trimming and J lost 4 bases; unmatched junction nucleotides: 12. Germline loops: CDR1 WSHSY, CDR2 SAAADI. The CDR3 DNA reads TGCGCCAGCAGTCCGGGCTGGGACAGGGAATCCGGAAACACCATATATTTT. Encoded protein: CASSPGWDRESGNTIYF.

The chain employs TRBV2 and TRBJ2-1, with 9 nucleotides matching TRBD2. Germline V lookup: CDR1 SNHLY, CDR2 FYNNEI. The CDR3 extends over 16 amino acids. V was pared by 11 bases and J by 5 bases, with 16 bases of the junction left unmatched. CDR3 residues: CASWSAGGAGHNEQFF. CDR3 DNA: TGTGCCTCTTGGTCTGCGGGGGGGGCAGGCCACAATGAGCAGTTCTTC.

Concerning this clone itself: This sample includes further DNA sequences coding for the same CDR3. The genes are TRBV7-9 and TRBJ1-4; unclear D gene. The V and J ends lost 2 bases and 5 bases respectively, with 0 bases between them. Germline V gene sequence: CDR1 SEHNR, CDR2 FQNEAQ (reference sequence). This CDR3 spans 11 amino acids. CDR3 amino acids: CASSLNEKLFF. Written as DNA, the CDR3 is TGTGCCAGCAGCTTAAATGAAAAACTGTTTTTT.

This chain joins TRBV7-8 and TRBJ2-7, with D possibly TRBD2 on 7 matching bases. The length of the CDR3 is 16 residues. The V gene's germline CDR1 is SGHVS and CDR2 FQNEAQ. The ends were cut back, 3 bases at V and 3 bases at J, with 18 bases in the middle. CDR3 region: CASSFTGGGGLYEQYF. CDR3 in DNA: TGTGCCAGCAGCTTCACCGGGGGAGGGGGACTCTACGAGCAGTACTTC.

V usage is TRBV5-1 and J usage is TRBJ2-3; TRBD2 matches at 8 bases. Germline assignment: CDR1 SGHRS and CDR2 YFSETQ. J lost 2 bases, V lost 5 bases, and 4 bases had no gene match. The CDR3 sequence is 14 residues long. CDR3 nucleotide sequence: TGCGCCAGCAGTATAGCGGGGATCACAGATACGCAGTATTTT. It codes for CASSIAGITDTQYF.

This clone was counted once. This chain joins TRBV7-2 and TRBJ2-1, with a tentative D call TRBD1 (6 bases). The length of the CDR3 is 13 residues. V lost 6 bases and J lost 6, with 12 bases in between. Germline-derived CDR1 and CDR2 are SGHTA and FQGNSA. Written as DNA, the CDR3 is TGTGCCAGCAGTTACAGGGTCCGCAATGAGCAGTTCTTC. As protein: CASSYRVRNEQFF.

The chain uses TRBV5-1 and TRBJ2-7; D remains unclear. V was pared by 0 bases and J by 4 bases, with 11 bases between. In germline, CDR1 is SGHRS, CDR2 YFSETQ. The CDR3 loop spans 14 amino acids. CDR3 coding DNA: TGCGCCAGCAGCTTGGCCGTGCAGGCGTACGAGCAGTACTTC. Translating it yields CASSLAVQAYEQYF.

V and J are TRBV5-6 and TRBJ2-3; 13 bases are a match to TRBD2. The CDR3 is made up of 15 amino acids. The V and J ends lost 4 bases and 9 bases, in that order; junction bases with no gene match: 8. Germline CDR1 reads SGHDT; CDR2 reads YYEEEE. This CDR3 is CASSRTSGGAWTQYF. In nucleotides, the CDR3 is TGTGCCAGCAGCCGTACTAGCGGGGGGGCCTGGACGCAGTATTTT.

The rearrangement joins TRBV5-1 to TRBJ1-6; possible D gene TRBD1, 6 bases. Germline values: CDR1 SGHRS, CDR2 YFSETQ. V dropped 4 bases and J dropped 1 base, with 9 bases sitting between them. The CDR3 sequence is 15 residues long. The CDR3 spells CASSLDRSYNSPLHF. The CDR3 DNA reads as TGCGCCAGCAGCCTGGACAGATCCTATAATTCACCCCTCCACTTT.

This chain joins TRBV19 and TRBJ1-2; maybe TRBD1 (5 bases). Germline CDR1 and CDR2: LNHDA and SQIVND (reference sequence). The CDR3 consists of 15 residues. V lost 5 bases and J 4 bases, leaving 17 bases between the germline ends. The CDR3 loop is CASSAPGTIFYGYTF. As DNA, the CDR3 is TGTGCCAGTAGTGCCCCCGGGACCATTTTCTATGGCTACACCTTC. The full variable domain, its missing parts supplied by reference TRBV19 and TRBJ1-2, is DGGITQSPKYLFRKEGQNVTLSCEQNLNHDAMYWYRQDPGQGLRLIYYSQIVNDFQKGDIAEGYSVSREKKESFPLTVTSAQKNPTAFYLCASSAPGTIFYGYTFGSGTRLTVV.

The chain joins TRBV19 to TRBJ2-3; 7 bases map to TRBD1. CDR3 length: 11 residues. With 8 bases clipped from V and 5 bases from J, the junction kept 1 base outside the gene matches. The germline V gene has CDR1 LNHDA and CDR2 SQIVND (reference sequence). The CDR3 reads CASRDRDTQYF. Written as DNA, the CDR3 is TGTGCCAGTCGGGACAGAGATACGCAGTATTTT.

The chain recombines TRBV30 with TRBJ1-3; no reliable D call. The CDR3 is 16 residues long. Germline lookup yields CDR1 GTSNPN and CDR2 SVGIG (reference sequence). V lost 3 bases, J lost 3 bases, and 18 bases lay in between. CDR3 region: CAWSVTGTLNGNTIYF. The CDR3 DNA is TGTGCCTGGAGCGTGACCGGCACCTTGAATGGAAACACCATATATTTT.